The 7 T cell receptor beta chains below were found in one sample sequenced in a study of OX40 agonist ivuxolimab in advanced cancers. This table comes from immunoSEQ multiplex PCR, and its TCRdb copy is limited to in-frame clones, with some not included. The sample lists about 43,000 clones, 86% occurring once. The input for sequencing was CD4+ or CD8+ T cells sorted from blood, taken in a trial of the OX40 agonist ivuxolimab. Receptors originate from an adult with an advanced solid tumor such as melanoma, head and neck, liver or kidney cancer.

The V call is TRBV7-2, the J call TRBJ2-7, with a possible D match to TRBD2 (5 bases). There are 14 residues in the CDR3. Trimming stripped 1 base from V and 6 bases from J, with 13 bases between. Germline V lookup: CDR1 SGHTA, CDR2 FQGNSA. This CDR3 reads CASSLEGGWGEQYF. CDR3 in DNA: TGTGCCAGCAGCTTAGAAGGCGGGTGGGGCGAGCAGTACTTC.

The V gene is TRBV9, the J gene TRBJ2-3; 10 nucleotides line up with TRBD2. The CDR3 runs 16 residues. CDR1 SGDLS and CDR2 YYNGEE come from the germline V gene. With 1 base clipped from V and 1 base from J, the junction kept 3 bases outside the gene matches. CDR3 DNA sequence: TGTGCCAGCAGCGTAAGCGGGAGGGCCGGCACAGATACGCAGTATTTT. Protein sequence: CASSVSGRAGTDTQYF. Looking up the rest from reference TRBV9 and TRBJ2-3 gives the full variable domain: DSGVTQTPKHLITATGQRVTLRCSPRSGDLSVYWYQQSLDQGLQFLIQYYNGEERAKGNILERFSAQQFPDLHSELNLSSLELGDSALYFCASSVSGRAGTDTQYFGPGTRLTVL.

As DNA, the CDR3 is TGCAGCGCCCCGTGGGGGGGAGAGCAGTACTTC. Protein sequence: CSAPWGGEQYF. The chain recombines TRBV29-1 with TRBJ2-7; 7 bases agree with TRBD2. CDR1 SQVTM and CDR2 ANQGSEA come from the germline V gene. The CDR3 loop spans 11 amino acids. After removal of 7 bases from V and 7 bases from J, the junction contained 7 bases not matched to a gene.

This chain links TRBV11-2 with TRBJ1-1; D perhaps matches TRBD1 (5 bases). V was pared by 2 bases and J by 8 bases, with 15 bases between. Germline V gene data show CDR1 as SGHAT and CDR2 as FQNNGV. This CDR3 contains 14 residues. The CDR3 loop is CASSLPPRGPEAFF. In nucleotides, the CDR3 is TGTGCCAGCAGCTTACCCCCCCGGGGCCCCGAAGCTTTCTTT.

The V call is TRBV23-1, the J call TRBJ1-2; 7 nucleotides line up with TRBD1. TRBV23-1 qualifies as an ORF whose function is uncertain. V lost 11 bases to trimming and J lost 0 bases; unmatched junction nucleotides: 6. There are 13 residues in the CDR3. CDR3 coding DNA: TGCGCCCCCGGGCAGGGGGCTAACTATGGCTACACCTTC. Encoded protein: CAPGQGANYGYTF.

This chain uses TRBV9 with TRBJ1-4; 9 positions agree with TRBD1. The length of the CDR3 is 15 residues. J gave up 7 bases and V 4 bases, and 8 bases lay outside the gene matches. Germline V gives CDR1 SGDLS, CDR2 YYNGEE. CDR3 in DNA: TGTGCCAGCAGCTCGCGGACAGGGGAGGGTGAAAAACTGTTTTTT. Translating gives CASSSRTGEGEKLFF.

The chain links TRBV28 to TRBJ1-5; D remains ambiguous. CDR1 is MDHEN, CDR2 SYDVKM, per germline. The CDR3 has 14 residues. Trimming took off 7 bases at V and 0 bases at J, with 10 bases between the two ends. CDR3 sequence reads: CASMDSYSNQPQHF. The CDR3 DNA sequence: TGTGCCAGCATGGACTCTTATAGCAATCAGCCCCAGCATTTT.